The rows below give T cell receptor beta chains drawn from one sample of a study of blood T cell repertoires in COVID-19. Assay: immunoSEQ multiplex PCR; the TCRdb copy retains only in-frame clones and omits some. Here the sample spans 150,000 or so clones, 85% to 95% being singletons. Sequenced: peripheral blood. The receptors stem from a middle-aged man with acute or convalescent COVID-19. CDR3s include the opening cysteine and the closing phenylalanine or tryptophan. Fields, in order: D gene, clone size, J gene, V gene, CDR3 DNA, CDR3 protein. A D gene is named only where the DNA matches it firmly. Rows give clone size only sometimes, using once, few, many, or a class for an expanded clone.

d_call: TRBD1; clone_size: NA; j_call: TRBJ2-2; v_call: TRBV28; cdr3_nt: TGTGCCAGCAGTCCAGGGGGTCGGACCGGGGAGCTGTTTTTT; cdr3_aa: CASSPGGRTGELFF
d_call: NA; clone_size: NA; j_call: TRBJ1-4; v_call: TRBV28; cdr3_nt: TGTGCCAGCAGTCTCGCCCAGTCTGCAACTAATGAAAAACTGTTTTTT; cdr3_aa: CASSLAQSATNEKLFF
d_call: TRBD1; clone_size: NA; j_call: TRBJ1-2; v_call: TRBV27; cdr3_nt: TGTGCCAGCAGTTTCTCGACAGGGGCGGGTGGCTACACCTTC; cdr3_aa: CASSFSTGAGGYTF
d_call: NA; clone_size: NA; j_call: TRBJ1-2; v_call: TRBV5-1; cdr3_nt: TGCGCCAGCAGTATCGAGGGCCTTGGCTACACCTTC; cdr3_aa: CASSIEGLGYTF
d_call: NA; clone_size: NA; j_call: TRBJ1-3; v_call: TRBV7-7; cdr3_nt: TGTGCCAGCAGCTTATCTTCAGGGCCAGGAAACACCATATATTTT; cdr3_aa: CASSLSSGPGNTIYF
d_call: NA; clone_size: NA; j_call: TRBJ1-5; v_call: TRBV6-5; cdr3_nt: TGTGCCAGCAGTTGGCTCAGGGGCAATAGCAATCAGCCCCAGCATTTT; cdr3_aa: CASSWLRGNSNQPQHF
d_call: NA; clone_size: NA; j_call: TRBJ1-5; v_call: TRBV29-1; cdr3_nt: TGCAGCGTTGCACAGGTCAATCAGCCCCAGCATTTT; cdr3_aa: CSVAQVNQPQHF
d_call: NA; clone_size: NA; j_call: TRBJ1-1; v_call: TRBV3-1/TRBV3-2; cdr3_nt: TGTGCCAGCAGCCAAGGTGGAGGGACTGCTTATGGAGCTTTCTTT; cdr3_aa: CASSQGGGTAYGAFF
d_call: TRBD1; clone_size: NA; j_call: TRBJ2-6; v_call: TRBV6-5; cdr3_nt: TGTGCCAGCAGGACAGGGGGCTCTGGGGCCAACGTCCTGACTTTC; cdr3_aa: CASRTGGSGANVLTF
d_call: TRBD1; clone_size: NA; j_call: TRBJ1-5; v_call: TRBV3-1/TRBV3-2; cdr3_nt: TGTGCCAGCAGCTCCGGGACAGGGGGCAATCAGCCCCAGCATTTT; cdr3_aa: CASSSGTGGNQPQHF
d_call: NA; clone_size: NA; j_call: TRBJ1-1; v_call: TRBV7-9; cdr3_nt: TGTGCCAGCAGCTATTTAGAGGAAGGAAAACCCGAAGCTTTCTTT; cdr3_aa: CASSYLEEGKPEAFF
d_call: NA; clone_size: NA; j_call: TRBJ2-2; v_call: TRBV7-2; cdr3_nt: TGTGCCAGCAGCTTAGCGCGGGTTGGTTTTCGGGCCGGGGAGCTGTTTTTT; cdr3_aa: CASSLARVGFRAGELFF
d_call: NA; clone_size: once; j_call: TRBJ2-7; v_call: TRBV27; cdr3_nt: TGTGCCAGCAGGGAAGAACAGGGTCCCTACGAGCAGTACTTC; cdr3_aa: CASREEQGPYEQYF
d_call: TRBD2; clone_size: NA; j_call: TRBJ2-7; v_call: TRBV2; cdr3_nt: TGTGCCAGCATCGGGGGGGCCCACGAGCAGTACTTC; cdr3_aa: CASIGGAHEQYF
d_call: NA; clone_size: NA; j_call: TRBJ1-4; v_call: TRBV14; cdr3_nt: TGTGCCAGCTCAGGTGCAACTAATGAAAAACTGTTTTTT; cdr3_aa: CASSGATNEKLFF
d_call: NA; clone_size: NA; j_call: TRBJ1-3; v_call: TRBV6-2/TRBV6-3; cdr3_nt: TGTGCCAGCAGTTACTCGCATAAGGGGACTCGGGGAAACACCATATATTTT; cdr3_aa: CASSYSHKGTRGNTIYF
d_call: NA; clone_size: NA; j_call: TRBJ2-1; v_call: TRBV4-1; cdr3_nt: TGCGCCAGCAGCCTAGCAGGAGGCCCCTACAATGAGCAGTTCTTC; cdr3_aa: CASSLAGGPYNEQFF
d_call: TRBD1; clone_size: NA; j_call: TRBJ2-5; v_call: TRBV6-5; cdr3_nt: TGTGCCAGCAGTAACAGGGGGCAGGGGGAGACCCAGTACTTC; cdr3_aa: CASSNRGQGETQYF
d_call: NA; clone_size: NA; j_call: TRBJ2-3; v_call: TRBV6-6; cdr3_nt: TGTGCCAGCAGTCTGGGGACCAGGGGGGAGAGCACAGATACGCAGTATTTT; cdr3_aa: CASSLGTRGESTDTQYF
d_call: NA; clone_size: NA; j_call: TRBJ2-1; v_call: TRBV6-2/TRBV6-3; cdr3_nt: TGTGCCAGCAGTTCGGTACAGGGACCAGGAAATGAGCAGTTCTTC; cdr3_aa: CASSSVQGPGNEQFF
d_call: TRBD2; clone_size: NA; j_call: TRBJ2-3; v_call: TRBV3-1/TRBV3-2; cdr3_nt: TGTGCCAGCAGCCGACATCCGCTAGCGGGAGGCACAGATACGCAGTATTTT; cdr3_aa: CASSRHPLAGGTDTQYF
d_call: TRBD1; clone_size: NA; j_call: TRBJ1-2; v_call: TRBV11-2; cdr3_nt: TGTGCCAGCAGCCCTGGGACAGGGGAACGAGGCTACACCTTC; cdr3_aa: CASSPGTGERGYTF
d_call: TRBD1; clone_size: NA; j_call: TRBJ1-2; v_call: TRBV6-5; cdr3_nt: TGTGCCAGCACCGAGGACAGGCCTTCTAACTATGGCTACACCTTC; cdr3_aa: CASTEDRPSNYGYTF
d_call: NA; clone_size: NA; j_call: TRBJ2-4; v_call: TRBV6-1; cdr3_nt: TGTGCCAGCAGTGAGCTACCAGTCGACAAGTACATTCAGTACTTC; cdr3_aa: CASSELPVDKYIQYF
d_call: NA; clone_size: NA; j_call: TRBJ2-7; v_call: TRBV2; cdr3_nt: TGTGCCAGCGACTGGCAGGGCCGGTCCTACGAGCAGTACTTC; cdr3_aa: CASDWQGRSYEQYF
d_call: NA; clone_size: NA; j_call: TRBJ2-2; v_call: TRBV6-5; cdr3_nt: TGTGCGAGCAGGGGCGGGAGTGGCACCGGGGAGCTGTTTTTT; cdr3_aa: CASRGGSGTGELFF
d_call: NA; clone_size: NA; j_call: TRBJ2-1; v_call: TRBV27; cdr3_nt: TGTGCCAGCAGTTTAAGGGGCCAGAAGGGTGAGCAGTTCTTC; cdr3_aa: CASSLRGQKGEQFF
d_call: TRBD2; clone_size: once; j_call: TRBJ2-7; v_call: TRBV27; cdr3_nt: TGTGCCAGCAGTTTAGGACTAGCGGGAGGGGAGCAGTACTTC; cdr3_aa: CASSLGLAGGEQYF
d_call: NA; clone_size: NA; j_call: TRBJ1-1; v_call: TRBV9; cdr3_nt: TGTGCCAGCAGCGTAAATCTTTGGGGGGGTGAAGCTTTCTTT; cdr3_aa: CASSVNLWGGEAFF
d_call: NA; clone_size: NA; j_call: TRBJ1-1; v_call: TRBV5-1; cdr3_nt: TGCGCCAGCAGCTTGGGAGGGAACACTGAAGCTTTCTTT; cdr3_aa: CASSLGGNTEAFF
d_call: TRBD1; clone_size: once; j_call: TRBJ2-1; v_call: TRBV7-8; cdr3_nt: TGTGCCAGCAGCATCCGGGACAGGGGCTCCTACAATGAGCAGTTCTTC; cdr3_aa: CASSIRDRGSYNEQFF
d_call: TRBD1; clone_size: once; j_call: TRBJ1-3; v_call: TRBV27; cdr3_nt: TGTGCCAGCAAAGGGACAGGATCCTTCTCTGGAAACACCATATATTTT; cdr3_aa: CASKGTGSFSGNTIYF
d_call: TRBD2; clone_size: NA; j_call: TRBJ2-5; v_call: TRBV6-6; cdr3_nt: TGTGCCAGCAGCCGAACAGGGACTAGCGGAGGAAAAGAGACCCAGTACTTC; cdr3_aa: CASSRTGTSGGKETQYF
d_call: NA; clone_size: NA; j_call: TRBJ1-1; v_call: TRBV3-1/TRBV3-2; cdr3_nt: TGTGCCAGCAGCTGGGGGCGCGGCAACACTGAAGCTTTCTTT; cdr3_aa: CASSWGRGNTEAFF
d_call: TRBD2; clone_size: NA; j_call: TRBJ2-1; v_call: TRBV28; cdr3_nt: TGTGCCAGCAGTTTATCCTCTAGCGGGGGGTACAATGAGCAGTTCTTC; cdr3_aa: CASSLSSSGGYNEQFF
d_call: TRBD1; clone_size: NA; j_call: TRBJ2-2; v_call: TRBV10-3; cdr3_nt: TGTGCCACCAAGGGACAGGGGATGAACACCGGGGAGCTGTTTTTT; cdr3_aa: CATKGQGMNTGELFF
d_call: NA; clone_size: NA; j_call: TRBJ1-3; v_call: TRBV29-1; cdr3_nt: TGCAGCGTCGACGACATGGGTAACACCATATATTTT; cdr3_aa: CSVDDMGNTIYF
d_call: TRBD1; clone_size: NA; j_call: TRBJ2-1; v_call: TRBV29-1; cdr3_nt: TGCAGCGATCTGCTACAGGGGTCCTACAATGAGCAGTTCTTC; cdr3_aa: CSDLLQGSYNEQFF
d_call: NA; clone_size: NA; j_call: TRBJ1-2; v_call: TRBV18; cdr3_nt: TGTGCCAGCTCACCACCCGTCCAGGGGTGGGCCTATGGCTACACCTTC; cdr3_aa: CASSPPVQGWAYGYTF
d_call: NA; clone_size: once; j_call: TRBJ1-1; v_call: TRBV18; cdr3_nt: TGTGCCAGCTCACCATTAGGGGCAAACACTGAAGCTTTCTTT; cdr3_aa: CASSPLGANTEAFF